This TCR beta chain was retrieved from a study of cytomegalovirus exposure and HLA in healthy donors. The CDR3 spans 13 residues. V lost 0 bases and J 4 bases, leaving 7 bases between the germline ends. The V gene's germline CDR1 is GTSNPN and CDR2 SVGIG (reference sequence). It was with 60 Vbeta and 13 Jbeta primers that the PCR ran. The assay was immunoSEQ multiplex PCR, and TCRdb's table has in-frame clones only and misses some. This sample yields around 150,000 clones, of which about three quarters are seen a single time; 2% to 3% belongs to the top ten. In the case of this clone: The same CDR3 arises from other DNA sequences in this sample as well.

The chain has TRBV30 and TRBJ1-5; a weak D match, TRBD1 (6 bases). The sample consisted of PBMCs. This clonotype was sampled from a woman between 40 and 50 years old in good health and CMV-seropositive. CDR3 loop: CAWSVRGNQPQHF. DNA for the CDR3: TGTGCCTGGAGTGTTAGGGGGAATCAGCCCCAGCATTTT.